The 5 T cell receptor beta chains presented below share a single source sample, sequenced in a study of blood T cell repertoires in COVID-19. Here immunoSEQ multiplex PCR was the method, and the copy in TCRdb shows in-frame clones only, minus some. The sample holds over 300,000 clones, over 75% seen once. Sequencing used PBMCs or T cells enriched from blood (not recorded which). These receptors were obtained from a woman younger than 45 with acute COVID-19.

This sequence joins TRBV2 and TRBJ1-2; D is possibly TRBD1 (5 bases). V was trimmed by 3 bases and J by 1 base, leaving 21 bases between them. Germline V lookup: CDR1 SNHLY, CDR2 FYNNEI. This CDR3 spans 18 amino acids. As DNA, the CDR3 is TGTGCCAGCAGTGATGACCCCTTGGGGCCGGGTTATAACTATGGCTACACCTTC. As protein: CASSDDPLGPGYNYGYTF.

The CDR3 reads CASNRGTQETQYF. The CDR3 DNA follows: TGTGCCAGCAATCGGGGGACCCAAGAGACCCAGTACTTC. V gene TRBV2 combines with J gene TRBJ2-5; D perhaps matches TRBD2 (6 bases). This CDR3 has 13 residues. The germline gives CDR1 SNHLY, CDR2 FYNNEI. V was clipped by 7 bases and J by 1 base, with 10 bases between them.

The CDR3 region is CSVVGLAGTDTQYF. The DNA of the CDR3 is TGCAGCGTGGTCGGGCTAGCGGGTACAGATACGCAGTATTTT. The J gene is TRBJ2-3, the V gene TRBV29-1; the match to TRBD2 covers 8 bases. The V gene's germline CDR1 is SQVTM and CDR2 ANQGSEA. The CDR3 has 14 residues. V gave up 6 bases and J gave up 3 bases; unmatched junction bases: 8.

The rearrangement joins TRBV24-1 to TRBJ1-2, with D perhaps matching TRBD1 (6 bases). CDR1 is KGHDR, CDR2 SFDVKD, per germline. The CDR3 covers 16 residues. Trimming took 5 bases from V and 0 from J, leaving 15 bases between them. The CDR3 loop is CATSVGGQGPNYGYTF. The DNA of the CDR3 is TGTGCCACCAGTGTCGGGGGGCAGGGCCCTAACTATGGCTACACCTTC.

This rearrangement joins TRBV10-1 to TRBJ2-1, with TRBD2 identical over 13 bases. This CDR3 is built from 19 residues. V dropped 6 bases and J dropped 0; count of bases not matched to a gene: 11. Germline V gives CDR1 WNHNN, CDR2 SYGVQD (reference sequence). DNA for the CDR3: TGCGCCAGCAGCGGGACTAGCGGGAACGTGGGTGGCTCCTACAATGAGCAGTTCTTC. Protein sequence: CASSGTSGNVGGSYNEQFF.